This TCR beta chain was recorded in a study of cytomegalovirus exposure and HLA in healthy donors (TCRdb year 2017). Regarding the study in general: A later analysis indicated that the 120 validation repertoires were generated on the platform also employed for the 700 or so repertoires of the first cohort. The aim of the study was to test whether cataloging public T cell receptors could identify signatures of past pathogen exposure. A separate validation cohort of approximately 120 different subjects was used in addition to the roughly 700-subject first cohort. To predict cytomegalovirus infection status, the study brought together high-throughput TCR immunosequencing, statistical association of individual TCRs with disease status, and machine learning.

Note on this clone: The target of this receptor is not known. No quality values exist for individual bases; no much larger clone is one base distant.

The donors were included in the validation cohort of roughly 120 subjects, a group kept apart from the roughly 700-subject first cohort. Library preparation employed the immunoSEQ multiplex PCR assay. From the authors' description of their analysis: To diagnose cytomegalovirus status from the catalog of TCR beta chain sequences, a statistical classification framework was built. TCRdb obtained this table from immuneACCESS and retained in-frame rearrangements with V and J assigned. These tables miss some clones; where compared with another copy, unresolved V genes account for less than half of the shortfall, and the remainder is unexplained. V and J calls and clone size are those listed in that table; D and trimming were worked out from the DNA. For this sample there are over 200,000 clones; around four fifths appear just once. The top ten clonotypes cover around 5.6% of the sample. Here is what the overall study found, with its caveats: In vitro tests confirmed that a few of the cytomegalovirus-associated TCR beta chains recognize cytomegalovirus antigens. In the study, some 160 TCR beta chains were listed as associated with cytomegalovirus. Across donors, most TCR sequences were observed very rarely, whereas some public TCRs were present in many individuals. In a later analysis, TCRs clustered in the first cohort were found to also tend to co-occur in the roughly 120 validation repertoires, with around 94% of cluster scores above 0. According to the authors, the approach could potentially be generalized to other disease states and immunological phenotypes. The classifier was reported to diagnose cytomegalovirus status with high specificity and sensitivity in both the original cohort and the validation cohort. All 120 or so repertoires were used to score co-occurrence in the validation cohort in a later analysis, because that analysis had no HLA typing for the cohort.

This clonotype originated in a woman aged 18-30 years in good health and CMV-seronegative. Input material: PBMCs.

The CDR3 sequence is CASSLGQVFGGTEAFF. The bases are TGCGCCAGCAGCTTGGGACAGGTGTTTGGGGGCACTGAAGCTTTCTTT. The chain employs TRBV5-1 and TRBJ1-1; tentative D gene TRBD1, with 6 bases matching. V is reduced by 0 bases and J by 4 bases, leaving a spacing of 16 bases between them. According to the germline V gene, CDR1 reads SGHRS and CDR2 reads YFSETQ. From the cysteine through the phenylalanine, the CDR3 covers 16 amino acids. Only the CDR3 part of the read is kept: 48 bases, read in frame from the first base.